This T cell receptor (beta chain) appears in the sequencing data of a study of blood T cell repertoires in COVID-19. Study details: Samples came from the United States, Italy and Spain, spanning acute and convalescent COVID-19. In each case, the material was cDNA or gDNA derived from T cells, B-cell-depleted T cells, or PBMCs.

Original methodology: Amplifying reference gene primers gave estimates of nucleated cell counts. Repertoires were generated with immunoSEQ multiplex PCR, while TCRdb's copy carries only in-frame clones and drops some. V and J calls and clone size are given by that table; D and trimming were obtained from the DNA. Among some 250,000 clones, 70% to 90% were seen once, and the ten largest hold around 0.91%. Germline lookup yields CDR1 MNHEY and CDR2 SVGAGI. V was shortened by 8 bases and J by 1 base, with 9 bases between the two germline ends. This CDR3 region has 13 residues. The sequence came from a woman aged 40 to 50 who had recovered from COVID-19. Sample: peripheral blood. This chain links TRBV6-5 with TRBJ1-5; TRBD1 is a possible D gene (5 bases). CDR3 sequence: CASGAGSNQPQHF. CDR3 nucleotide sequence: TGTGCCAGCGGGGCGGGGAGCAATCAGCCCCAGCATTTT.